The source of this T cell receptor (beta chain) is a study of cytomegalovirus exposure and HLA in healthy donors. General study results and limits: In a later analysis, the majority of CMV-associated beta chains seemingly showed HLA restriction. TCR association rates varied by HLA locus in a later analysis, with DRB1 highest and HLA-C lowest.

Trimming took off 6 bases at V and 5 bases at J, with 13 bases between the two ends. Germline-derived CDR1 and CDR2 are LNHDA and SQIVND (reference sequence). The CDR3 has 13 residues. The PCR was carried out with 60 Vbeta primers and 13 Jbeta primers. Clones were read by immunoSEQ multiplex PCR, and TCRdb kept only the in-frame ones, dropping some. The table shows around 120,000 clones, with approximately 79% occurring only once. Notes on this clone: The antigen remains undetermined.

V gene TRBV19 combines with J gene TRBJ1-2, with D perhaps matching TRBD1 (5 bases). The TCR comes from a man aged 45 to 65 in good health and CMV-seropositive. The sequenced sample was PBMCs. The CDR3 is CASRGLVWYGYTF. The CDR3 region has the DNA TGTGCCAGTAGGGGACTGGTATGGTATGGCTACACCTTC.